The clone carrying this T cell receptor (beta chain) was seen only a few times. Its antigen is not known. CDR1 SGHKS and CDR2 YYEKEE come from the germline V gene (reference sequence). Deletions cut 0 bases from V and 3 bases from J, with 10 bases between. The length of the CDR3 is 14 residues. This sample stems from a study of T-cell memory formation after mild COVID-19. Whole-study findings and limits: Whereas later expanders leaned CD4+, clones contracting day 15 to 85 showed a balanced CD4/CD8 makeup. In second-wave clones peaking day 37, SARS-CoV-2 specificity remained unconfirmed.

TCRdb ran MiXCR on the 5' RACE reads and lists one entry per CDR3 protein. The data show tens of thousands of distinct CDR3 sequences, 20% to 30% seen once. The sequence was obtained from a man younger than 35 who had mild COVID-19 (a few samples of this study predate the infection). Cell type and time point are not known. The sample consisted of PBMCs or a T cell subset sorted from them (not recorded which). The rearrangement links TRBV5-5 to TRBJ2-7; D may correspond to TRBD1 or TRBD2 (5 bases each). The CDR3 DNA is TGTGCCAGCAGCTTGGATTGGGGGTTCTACGAGCAGTACTTC. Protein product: CASSLDWGFYEQYF.